What follows are 14 T cell receptor beta chains derived from one specimen sequenced in a study of CD4 T cells in relation to SARS-CoV-2 and coronaviruses (dated by TCRdb to the early 2020s). Libraries were prepared through the immunoSEQ multiplex PCR assay. The table comes from immuneACCESS by way of TCRdb, which keeps in-frame sequences with V and J called. Part of the clones is missing from these tables; in studies checked, under half for an unresolved V gene and the rest for unknown reasons. The sample data list roughly 20,000 clones, and approximately 68% of these were observed just once. The ten top clones hold approximately 10% of the sample. CD4+ T cells from unexposed donors were collected before the COVID-19 pandemic (2011-2018). After around eleven days of culture, CD4+ T cells were isolated with the EasySep CD4+ T cell isolation kit. These receptors' targets are unknown. The specimen was CD4+ T cells from PBMCs, cultured in vitro. The receptors originated from a human donor in good health.

This clone was seen a handful of times. The rearrangement joins TRBV29-1 to TRBJ2-1; no clear D gene. V dropped 6 bases and J dropped 6 bases, with 18 bases sitting between them. Germline lookup yields CDR1 SQVTM and CDR2 ANQGSEA. The CDR3 spans 14 residues. CDR3 DNA: TGCAGCGTCCTCCAGGCTTTGGGTGGCAATGAGCAGTTCTTC. It translates to CSVLQALGGNEQFF.

V usage is TRBV7-2 and J usage is TRBJ2-7, with 14 bases fitting TRBD2. V was pared by 2 bases and J by 4 bases, with 7 bases of the junction left unmatched. This CDR3 region has 17 residues. CDR1 is SGHTA, CDR2 FQGNSA, per germline. The CDR3, as DNA: TGTGCCAGCAGCTTACCGCGGACTAGCGGGGGGACTTACGAGCAGTACTTC. This codes for CASSLPRTSGGTYEQYF.

J is TRBJ1-2 and V is TRBV2; 12 bases align to TRBD1. This CDR3 has 15 amino acids. The V gene's germline CDR1 is SNHLY and CDR2 FYNNEI. J was trimmed by 7 bases and V by 2 bases; bases with no gene match: 5. CDR3 region: CASSENTGQGAGYTF. The CDR3 DNA sequence: TGTGCCAGCAGTGAAAATACGGGACAGGGGGCTGGCTACACCTTC.

This clone was seen a handful of times. The chain links TRBV4-3 to TRBJ1-2; D not resolved. Germline CDR1 LGHNA, CDR2 YSLEER. Trimming pared 1 base from V and 8 bases from J, leaving 11 bases between. This CDR3 has 13 amino acids. CDR3 nucleotide sequence: TGCGCCAGCAGCCAAGCACGCTCGAGAGGCTACACCTTC. As protein: CASSQARSRGYTF.

As for this clone: Mismatch with germline at one junction end may stem from a read error. V usage is TRBV4-1 and J usage is TRBJ1-2; TRBD1 aligns across 7 bases. Germline CDR1 and CDR2: MGHRA and YSYEKL. This CDR3 region has 12 residues. CDR3 amino acids: CASSREPRDRFF. The CDR3 DNA reads as TGCGCCAGCAGCCGCGAGCCCCGGGACAGATTCTTC.

J is TRBJ2-3 and V is TRBV6-2 or TRBV6-3; D could derive from TRBD1 or TRBD2 (5 bases each). Trimming cost V 0 bases and J 1 base, with 23 bases left between them. Germline CDR1 is MNHEY and CDR2 is SVGEGT. The CDR3 totals 20 residues. CDR3 sequence reads: CASSYSARENTRRGTDTQYF. CDR3 nucleotides: TGTGCCAGCAGTTACTCTGCCAGGGAGAATACGAGGCGGGGCACAGATACGCAGTATTTT.

This rearrangement joins TRBV3-1 (or the pseudogene TRBV3-2) to TRBJ2-3; no clear D. V was shortened by 4 bases and J by 1 base, with 12 bases between the two germline ends. Germline lookup yields CDR1 LGHDT and CDR2 YNNKEL (reference sequence). CDR3 length equals 15 residues. The CDR3 reads CASSPRLGRTDTQYF. For the CDR3, the DNA is TGTGCCAGCAGCCCCCGCCTAGGTCGCACAGATACGCAGTATTTT.

In this sample, this clone turned up a few times. The CDR3 DNA follows: TGTGCCAGCAGCCTACAGGGGTTCGGGGGCTACACCTTC. Amino acids: CASSLQGFGGYTF. V and J are TRBV2 and TRBJ1-2; the match to TRBD1 covers 7 bases. CDR3 size: 13 residues. Losses at the gene ends were 6 bases for V and 8 bases for J; bases not matched to a gene: 9. The germline CDR1 and CDR2 sequences are SNHLY and FYNNEI.

The V gene is TRBV7-6, the J gene TRBJ2-7; the match to TRBD1 covers 10 bases. This CDR3 has 15 residues. With 4 bases clipped from V and 3 bases from J, the junction kept 6 bases outside the gene matches. The V gene's germline CDR1 is SGHVS and CDR2 FNYEAQ. In nucleotides, the CDR3 is TGTGCCAGCAGCTCGTACCGGGACAGGGGCTACGAGCAGTACTTC. This sequence encodes CASSSYRDRGYEQYF.

The chain recombines TRBV2 with TRBJ1-1; unclear D gene. Germline values: CDR1 SNHLY, CDR2 FYNNEI. V was pared by 6 bases and J by 0 bases, with 17 bases between. CDR3 length equals 16 residues. The CDR3 sequence is CASRGRYLALNTEAFF. The CDR3 DNA is TGTGCCAGCAGGGGCAGATATTTAGCCTTGAACACTGAAGCTTTCTTT.

This sequence joins TRBV28 and TRBJ2-7; TRBD1 matches 9 bases. With V trimmed by 4 bases and J by 5 bases, 6 bases remained unmatched. The CDR3 is made up of 14 amino acids. Germline lookup yields CDR1 MDHEN and CDR2 SYDVKM. CDR3 in amino acids: CASSSGTGYHEQYF. The CDR3 coding sequence is TGTGCCAGCAGTTCCGGGACAGGGTACCACGAGCAGTACTTC.

The chain recombines TRBV6-5 with TRBJ2-7, with 9 nucleotides matching TRBD1. The CDR3 is 14 amino acids. Trimming removed 6 bases from V and 3 bases from J; junction bases left unmatched: 6. Germline V lookup: CDR1 MNHEY, CDR2 SVGAGI. CDR3: CASRMDRGHYEQYF. For the CDR3, the DNA is TGTGCCAGCAGAATGGACAGGGGACACTACGAGCAGTACTTC.

The V call is TRBV18, the J call TRBJ1-6; D unresolved. V was shortened by 5 bases and J by 10 bases, with 9 bases between the two germline ends. This CDR3 spans 12 amino acids. Germline V gene lookup returns CDR1 KGHSH and CDR2 LQKENI. The CDR3, as DNA: TGTGCCAGCTCAGGCTCCGGCTCACCCCTCCACTTT. Its translation: CASSGSGSPLHF.

This clone was recorded once. The chain joins TRBV3-1 (or the pseudogene TRBV3-2) to TRBJ1-2, with TRBD1 as a possible D gene (5 bases). Trimming removed 5 bases at V and 6 bases at J, with 16 bases between. Germline V gene data show CDR1 as LGHDT and CDR2 as YNNKEL (reference sequence). The length of the CDR3 is 14 residues. The CDR3 here is CASSIAGPGHGYTF. The CDR3 DNA sequence: TGTGCCAGCAGCATAGCAGGGCCAGGGCATGGCTACACCTTC.